This T cell receptor beta chain derives from a study of blood T cell repertoires in COVID-19 (dated by TCRdb to the early 2020s). Study-level background: Samples covering the acute and convalescent phases of COVID-19 were provided by collaborators in the United States, Italy and Spain. The material from the prospective study consisted of cDNA or gDNA derived from T cells, B-cell-depleted T cells, or PBMCs. Subjects who had been exposed to COVID-19, were actively infected with it, or had recovered from it provided the deeply sampled blood TCRbeta repertoires that made up the dataset. The repertoires were released in a freely available public database intended as a resource for research on the immune response to SARS-CoV-2. The samples were drawn from two sources: the first 160 participants of the ongoing ImmuneRACE study, and 950 to 1,500 subjects contributed by 6 global collaborators. The sample metadata nearly always contained a de-identified subject ID, COVID-19 status, age in years and sex. Where available, HLA class I and class II types were taken from metadata supplied by the sample provider and were not determined by assay-based typing.

TCRbeta CDR3 regions were amplified from genomic DNA by means of the immunoSEQ Assay, a bias-controlled multiplex PCR. The original pipeline was this. Within the assay, amplification of reference gene primers was used to estimate how many nucleated cells each sample contained. Sequence reads were collapsed and filtered to measure the absolute abundance of every unique TCRbeta CDR3 rearrangement. For each sample, productive Simpson clonality was calculated as the square root of Simpson's diversity index across productive rearrangements. What TCRdb holds here is the immuneACCESS table cut down to in-frame rearrangements. Part of the clones is not present; checked against another copy, under half of the missing clones reflect an unresolved V gene, and the others are unexplained. That table furnishes V, J and clone size, whereas the DNA furnished D and trimming. The sample data list some 290,000 clones, and roughly nine tenths of these were observed just once. Less than 15% of the sample lies in the top ten.

At the junction V is shortened by 6 bases and J by 3 bases; bases outside the gene matches: 10. The germline V gene supplies CDR1 MNHEY and CDR2 SVGEGT. Including the terminal cysteine and phenylalanine, the CDR3 comprises 17 residues. Of all the DNA, just the CDR3 is kept, 51 bases in frame from base 1. The research as a whole found: The quantity of clinical and demographic metadata differed by source and by participant and was supplied without curation.

Note on this clone: Its specific antigen is unknown. Per-nucleotide qualities are absent, and no much larger clonotype sits a single base away.

One collaborating source in Seattle enrolled patients while the patients were actively infected and followed the patients over time throughout the course of disease. Each collaborating institution followed its own protocols to collect whole blood in K2EDTA tubes. For TCRbeta analysis, collaborators shipped samples in one of three forms: frozen whole blood, isolated PBMCs, or DNA extracted from either of those sample types. Recombination connected TRBV6-2 or TRBV6-3 to TRBJ2-1; 11 junctional bases match TRBD2. The sequence came from a woman aged 30 to 39 with COVID-19, enrolled during active disease. The source material was peripheral blood. The CDR3 protein is CASSHGTSGEHYNEQFF. The nucleotides read TGTGCCAGCAGCCATGGGACTAGCGGCGAACACTACAATGAGCAGTTCTTC.